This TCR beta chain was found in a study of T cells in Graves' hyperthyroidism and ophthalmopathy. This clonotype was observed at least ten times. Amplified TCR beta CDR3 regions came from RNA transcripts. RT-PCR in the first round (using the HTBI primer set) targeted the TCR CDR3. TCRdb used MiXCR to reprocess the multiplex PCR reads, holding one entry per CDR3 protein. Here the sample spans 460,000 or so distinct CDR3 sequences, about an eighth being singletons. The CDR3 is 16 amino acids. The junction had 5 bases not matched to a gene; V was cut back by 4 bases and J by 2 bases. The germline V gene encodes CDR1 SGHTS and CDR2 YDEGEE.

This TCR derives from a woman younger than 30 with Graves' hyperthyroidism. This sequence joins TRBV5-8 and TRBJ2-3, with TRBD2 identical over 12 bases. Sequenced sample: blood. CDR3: CASSPGLAGITDTQYF. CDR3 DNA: TGTGCCAGCAGCCCCGGACTAGCGGGGATCACAGATACGCAGTATTTT.